The 22 T cell receptor beta chains reported below all come from one sample, sequenced in a study of identical twins. MiXCR, applied by TCRdb to the 5' RACE reads, yields one record per CDR3 protein. This table holds 700,000 or so distinct CDR3 sequences, more than 6.5% found once. This same sample was also taken into another study, of yellow fever vaccine responses in identical twins.

Sequenced sample: PBMCs. All receptors come from a woman under 30 in good health.

The chain couples TRBV20-1 to TRBJ2-7, with no clear D. Germline V lookup: CDR1 DFQATT, CDR2 SNEGSKA (reference sequence). V lost 4 bases to trimming and J lost 0 bases, with 10 bases between them. This CDR3 region has 13 residues. CDR3 loop: CSAIQGVSYEQYF. DNA for the CDR3: TGCAGTGCTATTCAAGGAGTCTCCTACGAGCAGTACTTC.

The sample holds one count of this clonotype. This chain connects TRBV7-2 to TRBJ2-2; TRBD1 aligns across 11 bases. V was pared by 5 bases and J by 6 bases, with 5 bases of the junction left unmatched. The CDR3 length is 15 residues. CDR1 is SGHTA, CDR2 FQGNSA, per germline. This CDR3 is CASSQGQGAAGELFF. Here the CDR3 DNA reads TGTGCCAGCAGCCAAGGACAGGGGGCCGCCGGGGAGCTGTTTTTT.

This clonotype was observed a handful of times. This rearrangement joins TRBV20-1 to TRBJ2-7; tentatively, D is TRBD1 or TRBD2 (6 bases each). Looked up from germline, CDR1 is DFQATT and CDR2 is SNEGSKA (reference sequence). V was trimmed by 0 bases and J by 2 bases, leaving 14 bases between them. This CDR3 has 15 amino acids. The CDR3 here is CSARERGAATYEQYF. CDR3 coding DNA: TGCAGTGCTAGAGAGAGGGGGGCGGCTACCTACGAGCAGTACTTC.

The chain uses TRBV7-8 and TRBJ2-7; no clear D gene. The germline CDR1 and CDR2 sequences are SGHVS and FQNEAQ. CDR3 length: 14 amino acids. Trimming took off 5 bases at V and 3 bases at J, with 14 bases between the two ends. CDR3 nucleotides: TGTGCCAGCAGCGAGAGGCCCGGGCACTACGAGCAGTACTTC. Encoded protein: CASSERPGHYEQYF.

This clonotype showed up many times. V is TRBV12-3 or TRBV12-4 and J is TRBJ2-5; D could derive from TRBD1 or TRBD2 (6 bases each). The CDR3 spans 14 residues. V dropped 6 bases and J dropped 4 bases, with 15 bases sitting between them. The CDR3 DNA reads as TGTGCCAGCAGAGAGGGGGGAACGGGAGAGACCCAGTACTTC. Encoded protein: CASREGGTGETQYF.

The J gene is TRBJ2-5, the V gene TRBV20-1; tentative D call: TRBD1 (7 bases). V was cut by 6 bases and J by 5 bases, with 16 bases left in between. The CDR3 loop spans 13 amino acids. Germline V gives CDR1 DFQATT, CDR2 SNEGSKA (reference sequence). The CDR3 coding sequence is TGCAGTGCGGATAACAGGGGAGGTGAGACCCAGTACTTC. Translating it yields CSADNRGGETQYF.

This clonotype was observed a handful of times. V is TRBV6-2 or TRBV6-3 and J is TRBJ2-7; 11 bases match TRBD1. This CDR3 is 15 amino acids long. Looked up from germline, CDR1 is MNHEY and CDR2 is SVGEGT. Trimming cost V 5 bases and J 5 bases; bases outside gene matches: 8. The CDR3 spells CASSPLRTGGDEQYF. CDR3 coding DNA: TGTGCCAGCAGTCCCCTCCGGACAGGGGGCGACGAGCAGTACTTC.

This clonotype has a handful of counts. The chain has TRBV24-1 and TRBJ2-1; 8 nucleotides line up with TRBD2. J was trimmed by 5 bases and V by 7 bases; bases with no gene match: 6. Germline loops: CDR1 KGHDR, CDR2 SFDVKD. The CDR3 covers 14 residues. The CDR3 DNA is TGTGCCACCAGACTATCGGGGGGGGACAATGAGCAGTTCTTC. Residues: CATRLSGGDNEQFF.

The rearrangement joins TRBV20-1 to TRBJ2-1; tentative D call: TRBD2 (6 bases). The CDR3 runs to 12 residues. Germline CDR1 is DFQATT and CDR2 is SNEGSKA (reference sequence). Trimming removed 5 bases from V and 9 bases from J, with 14 bases in between. The CDR3 DNA reads as TGCAGTGCTCGCGGGAATTCCCGTGAGCAGTTCTTC. Encoded protein: CSARGNSREQFF.

This clonotype was observed a few times. The J gene is TRBJ2-7, the V gene TRBV20-1; D is undetermined. V dropped 0 bases and J dropped 6 bases, with 9 bases sitting between them. Germline V gives CDR1 DFQATT, CDR2 SNEGSKA (reference sequence). The CDR3 length is 12 residues. CDR3 nucleotides: TGCAGTGCTAGAGATAAAGGGCGCGAGCAGTACTTC. Translation gives CSARDKGREQYF.

V is TRBV10-3 and J is TRBJ2-3, with D uncertain. The length of the CDR3 is 12 residues. Per the germline V gene, CDR1 is ENHRY and CDR2 is SYGVKD. With 2 bases removed from V and 2 bases from J, the gap between germline ends came to 2 bases. The CDR3 here is CAISEDTDTQYF. The CDR3 nucleotides are TGTGCCATCAGTGAGGACACAGATACGCAGTATTTT.

This clonotype came up many times. The chain links TRBV5-1 to TRBJ2-7; the D gene is possibly TRBD1 (6 bases). The V end was cut by 6 bases, the J end by 2 bases, with 9 bases between. Germline lookup yields CDR1 SGHRS and CDR2 YFSETQ. This CDR3 is built from 12 residues. CDR3 sequence (DNA): TGCGCCAGCAACTCAGGGGCCTACGAGCAGTACTTC. Its protein is CASNSGAYEQYF.

This clonotype was seen many times. The genes are TRBV7-9 and TRBJ2-2, with TRBD2 identical over 9 bases. CDR1 and CDR2 from the germline V gene are SEHNR and FQNEAQ (reference sequence). CDR3 length: 14 amino acids. J gave up 5 bases and V 5 bases, and 3 bases lay outside the gene matches. The CDR3 coding sequence is TGTGCCAGCAGCATAACTAGCGGGACCGGGGAGCTGTTTTTT. Protein: CASSITSGTGELFF. The entire variable domain, with the rest obtained from reference TRBV7-9 and TRBJ2-2, is as follows: DTGVSQNPRHKITKRGQNVTFRCDPISEHNRLYWYRQTLGQGPEFLTYFQNEAQLEKSRLLSDRFSAERPKGSFSTLEIQRTEQGDSAMYLCASSITSGTGELFFGEGSRLTVL.

With respect to this clonotype: One end of the junction does not line up with germline, which may come from a read error. The chain recombines TRBV12-3 or TRBV12-4 with TRBJ2-2; 15 bases are shared with TRBD2. The CDR3 loop spans 19 amino acids. CDR3 coding DNA: TGTACCAGCAGTTCCTCGGGACTAGCGGGAGGCTCGAACACCGGGGAGCTGTTTTTT. Protein product: CTSSSSGLAGGSNTGELFF.

There are many counts of this clonotype. The chain recombines TRBV12-3 or TRBV12-4 with TRBJ1-1, with 7 bases that match TRBD1. After removal of 7 bases from V and 4 bases from J, the junction contained 12 bases not matched to a gene. CDR3 length: 15 amino acids. In nucleotides, the CDR3 is TGTGCCAGCAAAAGCATTCGGGACAGATCCACTGAAGCTTTCTTT. Translated, it gives CASKSIRDRSTEAFF.

The chain links TRBV29-1 to TRBJ2-5; 9 positions agree with TRBD2. After removal of 4 bases from V and 5 bases from J, the junction contained 11 bases not matched to a gene. This CDR3 contains 15 residues. The germline CDR1 and CDR2 sequences are SQVTM and ANQGSEA. The CDR3 protein is CSVVEPGLARETQYF. In nucleotides, the CDR3 is TGCAGCGTTGTCGAACCGGGACTAGCCCGGGAGACCCAGTACTTC.

This clonotype was detected only a few times. The J gene is TRBJ2-7, the V gene TRBV12-3 or TRBV12-4; D might be TRBD1 or TRBD2, each matching 5 bases. The CDR3 has 14 amino acids. The germline V and J ends were trimmed by 4 bases and 2 bases, with 12 bases remaining between them. CDR3 protein: CASSWGGSTYEQYF. As DNA, the CDR3 is TGTGCCAGCAGTTGGGGCGGGTCTACCTACGAGCAGTACTTC.

At least ten counts were recorded for this clonotype. The rearrangement joins TRBV7-2 to TRBJ2-2, with D possibly TRBD2 on 6 matching bases. The CDR3 contains 16 residues. V was cut by 1 base and J by 6 bases, with 15 bases left in between. Germline V gives CDR1 SGHTA, CDR2 FQGNSA. The CDR3 DNA reads TGTGCCAGCAGCTTAGGGTCGGGACTGGTGGCCGGGGAGCTGTTTTTT. Its translation: CASSLGSGLVAGELFF.

This clonotype was seen a few times. The chain combines TRBV6-1 with TRBJ2-5, with unresolved D. The CDR3 runs 16 residues. CDR1 MNHNS and CDR2 SASEGT come from the germline V gene. V dropped 0 bases and J dropped 2 bases, with 13 bases sitting between them. In nucleotides, the CDR3 is TGTGCCAGCAGTGAAGCGTATTTCGGCCAACAAGAGACCCAGTACTTC. This translates into CASSEAYFGQQETQYF.

The V call is TRBV11-2, the J call TRBJ2-1; perhaps D is TRBD1 or TRBD2 (6 bases each). The germline V gene has CDR1 SGHAT and CDR2 FQNNGV. The CDR3 consists of 18 residues. Trimming left V 6 bases short and J 2 bases short, with 23 bases between. The CDR3 sequence is CASSARPGALRAYNEQFF. CDR3 coding DNA: TGTGCCAGCAGTGCCCGGCCGGGGGCCCTAAGGGCCTACAATGAGCAGTTCTTC.

This clonotype was seen only a few times. The genes are TRBV20-1 and TRBJ2-2; D gene uncertain. CDR1 and CDR2 from the germline V gene are DFQATT and SNEGSKA (reference sequence). This CDR3 comprises 14 residues. V shed 5 bases and J shed 0 bases, with 10 bases lying between them. Here the CDR3 reads CSARPQPNTGELFF. Here the CDR3 DNA reads TGCAGTGCTCGACCTCAGCCGAACACCGGGGAGCTGTTTTTT.

The rearrangement links TRBV18 to TRBJ2-2, with 9 bases aligning to TRBD1. The V and J ends lost 3 bases and 2 bases, in that order; junction bases with no gene match: 10. CDR3 length: 18 amino acids. Germline V lookup: CDR1 KGHSH, CDR2 LQKENI. The CDR3: CASSPFTGTGPNTGELFF. The CDR3 DNA reads TGTGCCAGCTCACCGTTTACCGGGACAGGGCCTAACACCGGGGAGCTGTTTTTT. The full variable domain, its missing parts supplied by reference TRBV18 and TRBJ2-2, is NAGVMQNPRHLVRRRGQEARLRCSPMKGHSHVYWYRQLPEEGLKFMVYLQKENIIDESGMPKERFSAEFPKEGPSILRIQQVVRGDSAAYFCASSPFTGTGPNTGELFFGEGSRLTVL.